A selection of T cell receptor beta chains follows, all from one sample in a study of cytomegalovirus exposure and HLA in healthy donors. Some clones are missing from TCRdb's copy, which holds only in-frame ones; the method was immunoSEQ multiplex PCR. The data contain about 260,000 clones, approximately 84% of them singletons. Specimen: PBMCs. These TCRs come from a woman between 35 and 50 years old in good health and CMV-seropositive. CDR3s include the opening cysteine and the closing phenylalanine or tryptophan. A D gene is named only where the DNA matches it firmly. Where a row states a size, it is once, few, many or the class of an expanded clone; other rows omit it.

V gene	D gene	clone size	J gene	CDR3 protein	CDR3 DNA
TRBV20-1	-	-	TRBJ1-1	CSARAGGEAFF	TGCAGTGCTAGAGCGGGGGGGGAAGCTTTCTTT
TRBV4-3	TRBD2	-	TRBJ2-3	CASSQTSGRAGPDTQYF	TGCGCCAGCAGCCAAACTAGCGGGAGGGCGGGGCCAGATACGCAGTATTTT
TRBV7-9	TRBD1	-	TRBJ2-5	CASSRQGTQYF	TGTGCCAGCAGCCGACAGGGGACCCAGTACTTC
TRBV5-1	-	-	TRBJ2-2	CASSPRQGGESGELFF	TGCGCCAGCAGCCCCCGACAGGGAGGAGAATCCGGGGAGCTGTTTTTT
TRBV6-5	TRBD1	few	TRBJ1-1	CASSPGQPNTEAFF	TGTGCCAGCAGCCCGGGACAGCCGAACACTGAAGCTTTCTTT
TRBV5-1	-	-	TRBJ1-1	CASRQDWNTEAFF	TGCGCCAGCAGACAAGACTGGAACACTGAAGCTTTCTTT
TRBV4-3	TRBD2	-	TRBJ2-7	CASSRGSKGGRLHF	TGCGCCAGCAGCCGGGGGTCTAAAGGCGGGAGATTGCACTTC
TRBV19	TRBD1	-	TRBJ2-1	CASSSTPGTAYNEQFF	TGTGCCAGTAGTAGCACCCCCGGGACAGCCTACAATGAGCAGTTCTTC
TRBV27	-	-	TRBJ1-1	CASSRQVWDTEAFF	TGTGCCAGCAGCAGACAGGTTTGGGACACTGAAGCTTTCTTT
TRBV6-5	TRBD1	-	TRBJ1-2	CASSYGRGEQGNGYTF	TGTGCCAGCAGTTACGGGCGGGGGGAACAGGGGAATGGCTACACCTTC
TRBV6-1	-	-	TRBJ1-1	CASSERLKNTEAFF	TGTGCCAGCAGTGAACGGTTGAAGAACACTGAAGCTTTCTTT
TRBV30	TRBD1	once	TRBJ1-1	CAWSVHAGGTEAFF	TGTGCCTGGAGTGTACATGCAGGGGGCACTGAAGCTTTCTTT
TRBV6-6	-	once	TRBJ1-6	CASSPPTDGNSPLHF	TGTGCCAGCAGTCCTCCGACAGATGGTAATTCACCCCTCCACTTT
TRBV4-2	-	once	TRBJ2-5	CASSQDAGDRKETQYF	TGTGCCAGCAGCCAAGATGCGGGTGATAGGAAAGAGACCCAGTACTTC
TRBV5-5	-	-	TRBJ2-1	CASSLGYLSYNEQFF	TGTGCCAGCAGCTTGGGCTATCTCTCCTACAATGAGCAGTTCTTC
TRBV6-5	-	-	TRBJ1-1	CASSSPQRNTEAFF	TGTGCCAGCAGTTCCCCACAAAGGAACACTGAAGCTTTCTTT
TRBV28	-	-	TRBJ1-4	CASESQGTNEKLFF	TGTGCCAGCGAGTCTCAGGGAACTAATGAAAAACTGTTTTTT
TRBV28	-	once	TRBJ2-3	CASSQSGYLTDTQYF	TGTGCCAGCAGCCAAAGCGGGTACCTCACAGATACGCAGTATTTT
TRBV9	TRBD1	-	TRBJ1-3	CASSVGQAISGNTIYF	TGTGCCAGCAGCGTCGGACAGGCGATCTCTGGAAACACCATATATTTT
TRBV11-2	-	-	TRBJ2-7	CASSWSGGGYEQYF	TGTGCCAGCAGCTGGTCTGGGGGCGGTTACGAGCAGTACTTC
TRBV19	-	-	TRBJ2-4	CASSGESYKNIQYF	TGTGCCAGTTCAGGGGAGTCTTACAAAAACATTCAGTACTTC
TRBV15	TRBD2	-	TRBJ2-2	CATRDILAGVTGELFF	TGTGCCACCAGGGACATTCTAGCGGGAGTCACCGGGGAGCTGTTTTTT
TRBV28	-	-	TRBJ1-5	CAISPPEEKPQHF	TGTGCCATCTCACCGCCTGAGGAGAAGCCCCAGCATTTT
TRBV5-6	-	-	TRBJ2-7	CASRDTVVHEQYF	TGTGCCAGCAGAGACACCGTGGTCCACGAGCAGTACTTC
TRBV6-6	-	-	TRBJ2-1	CASSPQYNEQFF	TGTGCCAGCAGTCCTCAGTACAATGAGCAGTTCTTC
TRBV19	-	-	TRBJ2-7	CASSIDLAGSSYEQYF	TGTGCCAGTAGTATTGATTTGGCGGGAAGCTCCTACGAGCAGTACTTC
TRBV4-2	-	-	TRBJ2-1	CASSPQLALSYNEQFF	TGTGCCAGCAGCCCGCAGCTAGCCCTCTCCTACAATGAGCAGTTCTTC
TRBV30	TRBD2	once	TRBJ2-3	CAGYPSGSGDTQYF	TGTGCCGGATATCCTAGCGGGAGCGGAGATACGCAGTATTTT
TRBV7-9	TRBD1	-	TRBJ1-2	CSSSLQGSVYGYTF	TGTTCCAGCAGCTTACAGGGGTCGGTGTATGGCTACACCTTC
TRBV5-1	-	-	TRBJ1-3	CASSLGELSGNTIYF	TGCGCCAGCAGCTTGGGGGAGCTCTCTGGAAACACCATATATTTT